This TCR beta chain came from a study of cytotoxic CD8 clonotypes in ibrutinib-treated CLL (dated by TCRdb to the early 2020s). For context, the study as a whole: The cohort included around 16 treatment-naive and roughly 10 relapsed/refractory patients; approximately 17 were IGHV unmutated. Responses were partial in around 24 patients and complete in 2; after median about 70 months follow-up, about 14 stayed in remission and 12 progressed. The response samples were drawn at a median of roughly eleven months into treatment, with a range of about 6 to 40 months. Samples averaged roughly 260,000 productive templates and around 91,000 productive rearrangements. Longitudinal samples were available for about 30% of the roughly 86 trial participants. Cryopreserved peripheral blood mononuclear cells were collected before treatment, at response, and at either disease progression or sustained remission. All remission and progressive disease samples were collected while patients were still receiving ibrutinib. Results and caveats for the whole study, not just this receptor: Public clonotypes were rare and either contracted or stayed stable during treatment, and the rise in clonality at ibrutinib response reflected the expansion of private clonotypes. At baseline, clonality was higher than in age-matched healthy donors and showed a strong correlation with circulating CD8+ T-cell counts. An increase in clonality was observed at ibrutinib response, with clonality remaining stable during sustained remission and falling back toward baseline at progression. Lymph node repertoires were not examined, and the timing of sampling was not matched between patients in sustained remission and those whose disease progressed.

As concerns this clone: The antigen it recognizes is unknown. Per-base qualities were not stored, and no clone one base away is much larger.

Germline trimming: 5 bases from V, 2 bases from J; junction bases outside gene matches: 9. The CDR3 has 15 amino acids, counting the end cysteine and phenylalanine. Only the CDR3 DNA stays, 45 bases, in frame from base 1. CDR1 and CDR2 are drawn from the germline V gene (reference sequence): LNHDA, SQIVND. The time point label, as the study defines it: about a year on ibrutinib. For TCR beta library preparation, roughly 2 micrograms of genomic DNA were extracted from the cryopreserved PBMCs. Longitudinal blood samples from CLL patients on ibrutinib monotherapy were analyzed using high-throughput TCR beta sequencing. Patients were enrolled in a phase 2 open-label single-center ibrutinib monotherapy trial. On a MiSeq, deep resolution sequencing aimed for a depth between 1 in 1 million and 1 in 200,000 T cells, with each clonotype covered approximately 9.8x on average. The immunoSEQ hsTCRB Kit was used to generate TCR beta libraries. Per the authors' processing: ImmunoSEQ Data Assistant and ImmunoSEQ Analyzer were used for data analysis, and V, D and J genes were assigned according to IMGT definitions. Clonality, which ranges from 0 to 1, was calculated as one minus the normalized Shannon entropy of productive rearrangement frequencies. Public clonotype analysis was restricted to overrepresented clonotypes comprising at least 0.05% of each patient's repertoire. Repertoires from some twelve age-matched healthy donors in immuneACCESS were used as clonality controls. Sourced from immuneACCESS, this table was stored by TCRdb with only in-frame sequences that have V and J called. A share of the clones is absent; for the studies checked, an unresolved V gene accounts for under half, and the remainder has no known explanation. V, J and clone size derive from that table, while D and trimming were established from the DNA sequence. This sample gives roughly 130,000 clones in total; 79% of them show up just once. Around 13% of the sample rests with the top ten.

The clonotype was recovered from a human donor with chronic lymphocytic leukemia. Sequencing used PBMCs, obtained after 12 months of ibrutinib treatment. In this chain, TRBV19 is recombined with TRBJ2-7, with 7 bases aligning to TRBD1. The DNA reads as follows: TGTGCCAGTAGTCCGTTAACCACAGGGGCCTACGAGCAGTACTTC. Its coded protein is CASSPLTTGAYEQYF.